These T cell receptor beta chains were read from a single sample in a study of pediatric ulcerative colitis. Assay: immunoSEQ multiplex PCR; the TCRdb copy retains only in-frame clones and omits some. The sample records about 20,000 clones, just under 75% being singletons. Material: gut tissue. These receptors were obtained from a boy younger than 18 with moderate ulcerative colitis. Both conserved end residues are part of each CDR3. A D gene is named only where the DNA matches it firmly. Size tells how often a clone was seen (once, few, many) or the class of an expanded clone, and some rows leave it out.

>.|TRBJ1-1|TRBV7-2|TRBD1
TGTGCCAGCAGAGGGACAGGGGTCATGAACACTGAAGCTTTCTTT
CASRGTGVMNTEAFF
>.|TRBJ2-3|TRBV4-1|.
TGCGCCAGCAGCCCTGGGACTACAGATACGCAGTATTTT
CASSPGTTDTQYF
>.|TRBJ2-7|TRBV7-9|TRBD2
TGTGCCAGCAGCCGGACTAGCGGGAGCATGAGGTGGGACGAGCAGTACTTC
CASSRTSGSMRWDEQYF
>.|TRBJ2-5|TRBV4-2|TRBD2
TGTGCCAGCAGCCAAGAGGGGGGGAGGGGAGAGACCCAGTACTTC
CASSQEGGRGETQYF
>.|TRBJ2-7|TRBV11-2|.
TGTGCCAGCAGCTTAGTTCTTCGGCAGACGAGAAGCTCCTACGAGCAGTACTTC
CASSLVLRQTRSSYEQYF
>.|TRBJ2-1|TRBV10-1|TRBD1
TGCGCCAGCAGTGGGGGGGACAGGGGCTCCTACAATGAGCAGTTCTTC
CASSGGDRGSYNEQFF
>.|TRBJ2-1|TRBV5-4|TRBD2
TGTGCCAGCAGCCCGACTAGCGGGGGCTACAATGAGCAGTTCTTC
CASSPTSGGYNEQFF
>few|TRBJ1-1|TRBV6-6|.
TGTGCCAGCAGAGACAGACACACTGAAGCTTTCTTT
CASRDRHTEAFF
>.|TRBJ1-5|TRBV5-8|.
TGTGCCAGCAGCTTGGGCAGGGGTAGCAATCAGCCCCAGCATTTT
CASSLGRGSNQPQHF
>.|TRBJ1-1|TRBV5-1|.
TGCGCCAGCAGCTTGGATAGACTTGGGAACACTGAAGCTTTCTTT
CASSLDRLGNTEAFF
>.|TRBJ2-5|TRBV11-2|TRBD1
TGTGCCAGCACCCAGGGGGTTCGGGCCATAGAGACCCAGTACTTC
CASTQGVRAIETQYF
>.|TRBJ2-5|TRBV19|.
TGTGCCAGTAGTAGAGACCCGACCTTCCAAGAGACCCAGTACTTC
CASSRDPTFQETQYF
>few|TRBJ1-1|TRBV30|.
TGTGCCTGGAGTGTAGGGGGAAACACTGAAGCTTTCTTT
CAWSVGGNTEAFF
>few|TRBJ1-6|TRBV2|.
TGTGCCAGCAGTGAGAGGGTAGTAAATTCACCCCTCCACTTT
CASSERVVNSPLHF
>.|TRBJ2-1|TRBV28|.
TGTGCCAGCAGTTTGATGGCAGGGGCCAATGAGCAGTTCTTC
CASSLMAGANEQFF
>once|TRBJ1-5|TRBV7-2|TRBD1
TGTGCCAGCAGCAAGGGGACAGGAGGTCAGCCCCAGCATTTT
CASSKGTGGQPQHF
>.|TRBJ1-2|TRBV7-9|TRBD1
TGTGCCAGCAGCTTAGGGACAGGGGGCGCTTGGTATGGCTACACCTTC
CASSLGTGGAWYGYTF
>.|TRBJ2-7|TRBV4-1|TRBD2
TGCGCCAGCAGCCCTAGCGGGATTCGGAGCGTCGAGCAGTACTTC
CASSPSGIRSVEQYF
>few|TRBJ2-1|TRBV6-5|.
TGTGCCAGCAATCGGGGACGCTCCTACAATGAGCAGTTCTTC
CASNRGRSYNEQFF
>once|TRBJ1-5|TRBV5-1|.
TGCGCCAGCAGCTTGATCCCGGGGAGCAATCAGCCCCAGCATTTT
CASSLIPGSNQPQHF
>few|TRBJ2-3|TRBV10-3|.
TGTGCCATCAGTGCGGGACTTACCACAGATACGCAGTATTTT
CAISAGLTTDTQYF
>.|TRBJ1-4|TRBV13|TRBD1
TGTGCCAGCAGCTTAGGTCGGGGACAGGGTAATGAAAAACTGTTTTTT
CASSLGRGQGNEKLFF
>once|TRBJ2-1|TRBV7-2|TRBD2
TGTGCCAGCAGCCGGACTAGCGGGACCCACTACAATGAGCAGTTCTTC
CASSRTSGTHYNEQFF
>.|TRBJ1-5|TRBV7-8|.
TGTGCCAGCAGCTTCGGTACAGGGACTATCTATAGCAATCAGCCCCAGCATTTT
CASSFGTGTIYSNQPQHF
>.|TRBJ2-7|TRBV6-5|TRBD1
TGTGCCAGCAGTTACTCCCGGACAGGGAGCTTCTACGAGCAGTACTTC
CASSYSRTGSFYEQYF
>few|TRBJ2-7|TRBV5-8|TRBD1
TGTGCCAGCAGTTATCGGACAGGGAAATCCTACGAGCAGTACTTC
CASSYRTGKSYEQYF
>.|TRBJ2-7|TRBV5-6|TRBD1
TGTGCCAGCCGAGCGGCAGGGGGTTTTTACGAGCAGTACTTC
CASRAAGGFYEQYF
>.|TRBJ1-3|TRBV9|.
TGTGCCAGCAGCGTCTATCCGGAATCCTCTGGAAACACCATATATTTT
CASSVYPESSGNTIYF
>.|TRBJ1-4|TRBV4-3|TRBD1
TGCGCCAGCAGCCTCCGGACAGGGGCCCAGGGAAAACTGTTTTTT
CASSLRTGAQGKLFF
>.|TRBJ2-5|TRBV15|.
TGTGCCACCAGCAGGGACAAGGGCGAGACCCAGTACTTC
CATSRDKGETQYF
>.|TRBJ1-5|TRBV6-5|.
TGTGCCAGCAGTTACTCGGGTAGACAGAATCAGCCCCAGCATTTT
CASSYSGRQNQPQHF